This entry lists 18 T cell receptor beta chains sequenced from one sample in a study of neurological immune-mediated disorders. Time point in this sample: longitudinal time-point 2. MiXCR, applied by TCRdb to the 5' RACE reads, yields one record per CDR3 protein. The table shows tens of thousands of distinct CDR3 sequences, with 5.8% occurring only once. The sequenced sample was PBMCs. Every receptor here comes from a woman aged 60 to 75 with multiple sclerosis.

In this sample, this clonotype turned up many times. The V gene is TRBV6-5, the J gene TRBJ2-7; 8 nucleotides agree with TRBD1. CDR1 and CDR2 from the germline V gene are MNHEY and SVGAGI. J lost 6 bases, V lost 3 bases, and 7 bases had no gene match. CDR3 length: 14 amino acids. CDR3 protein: CASSYIGTGGEQYF. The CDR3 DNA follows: TGTGCCAGCAGTTATATCGGGACAGGCGGCGAGCAGTACTTC.

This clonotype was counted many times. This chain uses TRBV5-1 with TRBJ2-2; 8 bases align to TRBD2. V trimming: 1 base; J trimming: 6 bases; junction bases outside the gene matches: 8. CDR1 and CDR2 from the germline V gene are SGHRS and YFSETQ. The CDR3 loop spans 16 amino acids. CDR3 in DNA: TGCGCCAGCAGCTTGACGGGACTAGAGCTAGCCGGGGAGCTGTTTTTT. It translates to CASSLTGLELAGELFF.

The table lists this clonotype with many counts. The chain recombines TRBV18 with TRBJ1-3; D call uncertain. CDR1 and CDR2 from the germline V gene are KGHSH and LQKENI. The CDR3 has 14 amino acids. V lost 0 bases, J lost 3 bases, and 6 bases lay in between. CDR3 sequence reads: CASSPPGIGNTIYF. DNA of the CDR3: TGTGCCAGCTCACCACCAGGGATTGGAAACACCATATATTTT. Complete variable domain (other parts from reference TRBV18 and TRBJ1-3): NAGVMQNPRHLVRRRGQEARLRCSPMKGHSHVYWYRQLPEEGLKFMVYLQKENIIDESGMPKERFSAEFPKEGPSILRIQQVVRGDSAAYFCASSPPGIGNTIYFGEGSWLTVV.

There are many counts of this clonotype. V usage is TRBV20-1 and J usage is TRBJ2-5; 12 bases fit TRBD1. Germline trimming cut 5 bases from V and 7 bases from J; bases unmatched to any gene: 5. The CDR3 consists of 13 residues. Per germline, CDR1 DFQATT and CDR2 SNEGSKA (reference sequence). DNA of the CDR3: TGCAGTGCTGGGGACAGGGGGCAGGGGACCCAGTACTTC. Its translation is CSAGDRGQGTQYF.

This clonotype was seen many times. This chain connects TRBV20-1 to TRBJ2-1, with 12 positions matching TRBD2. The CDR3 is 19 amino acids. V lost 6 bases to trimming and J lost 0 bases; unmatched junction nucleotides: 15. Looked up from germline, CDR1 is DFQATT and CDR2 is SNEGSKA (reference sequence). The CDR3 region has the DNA TGCAGTGCCAATTCGGGCCTAGCGGGGGGGCCCTCCTCCTACAATGAGCAGTTCTTC. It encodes CSANSGLAGGPSSYNEQFF.

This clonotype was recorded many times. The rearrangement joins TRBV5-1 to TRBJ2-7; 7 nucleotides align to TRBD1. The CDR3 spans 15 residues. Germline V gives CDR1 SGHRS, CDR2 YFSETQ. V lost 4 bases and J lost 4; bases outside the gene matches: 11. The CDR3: CASSAPGTDSYEQYF. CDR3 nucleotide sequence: TGCGCCAGCAGCGCACCCGGGACAGATTCGTACGAGCAGTACTTC.

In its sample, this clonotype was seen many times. CDR3 bases: TGTGCCAGCAGTTTTCCCCTCGGCAGTACCTACGAGCAGTACTTC. Its protein product is CASSFPLGSTYEQYF. The chain links TRBV28 to TRBJ2-7; unclear D gene. The ends were cut back, 3 bases at V and 2 bases at J, with 14 bases in the middle. CDR1 MDHEN and CDR2 SYDVKM come from the germline V gene. This CDR3 region has 15 residues.

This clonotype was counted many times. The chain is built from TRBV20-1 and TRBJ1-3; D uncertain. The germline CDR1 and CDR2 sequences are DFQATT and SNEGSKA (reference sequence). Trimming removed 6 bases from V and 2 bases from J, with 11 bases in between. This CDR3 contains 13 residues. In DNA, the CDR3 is TGCAGTGCCATTGAGACGACTGGAAACACCATATATTTT. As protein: CSAIETTGNTIYF.

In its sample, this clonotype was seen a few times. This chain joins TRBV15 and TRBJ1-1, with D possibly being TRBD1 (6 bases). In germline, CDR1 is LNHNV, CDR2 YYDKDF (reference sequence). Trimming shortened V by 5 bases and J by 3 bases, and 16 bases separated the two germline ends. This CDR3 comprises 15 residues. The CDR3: CATSWARTVYTEAFF. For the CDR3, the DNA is TGTGCCACCAGCTGGGCCCGGACAGTTTACACTGAAGCTTTCTTT.

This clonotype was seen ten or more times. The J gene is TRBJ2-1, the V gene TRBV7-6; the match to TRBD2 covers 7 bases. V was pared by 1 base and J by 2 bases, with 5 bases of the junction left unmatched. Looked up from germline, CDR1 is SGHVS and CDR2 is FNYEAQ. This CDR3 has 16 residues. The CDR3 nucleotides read TGTGCCAGCAGCTTAGAGTCTAGCGGAGCCTACAATGAGCAGTTCTTC. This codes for CASSLESSGAYNEQFF. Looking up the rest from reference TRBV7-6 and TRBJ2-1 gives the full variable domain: GAGVSQSPRYKVTKRGQDVALRCDPISGHVSLYWYRQALGQGPEFLTYFNYEAQQDKSGLPNDRFSAERPEGSISTLTIQRTEQRDSAMYRCASSLESSGAYNEQFFGPGTRLTVL.

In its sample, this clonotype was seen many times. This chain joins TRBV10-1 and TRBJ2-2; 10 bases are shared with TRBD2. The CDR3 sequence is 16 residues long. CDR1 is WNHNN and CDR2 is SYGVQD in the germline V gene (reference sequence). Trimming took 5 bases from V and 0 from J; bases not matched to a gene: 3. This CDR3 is CASSRTSGANTGELFF. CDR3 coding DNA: TGCGCCAGCAGTCGAACTAGCGGGGCGAACACCGGGGAGCTGTTTTTT.

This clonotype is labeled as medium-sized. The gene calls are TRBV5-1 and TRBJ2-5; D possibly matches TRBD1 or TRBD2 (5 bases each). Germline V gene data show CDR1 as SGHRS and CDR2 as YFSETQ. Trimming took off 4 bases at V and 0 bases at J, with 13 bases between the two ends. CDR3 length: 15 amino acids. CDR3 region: CASSEGTSYQETQYF. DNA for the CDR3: TGCGCCAGCAGCGAAGGGACCTCGTACCAAGAGACCCAGTACTTC. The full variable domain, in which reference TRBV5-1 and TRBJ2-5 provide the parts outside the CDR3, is KAGVTQTPRYLIKTRGQQVTLSCSPISGHRSVSWYQQTPGQGLQFLFEYFSETQRNKGNFPGRFSGRQFSNSRSEMNVSTLELGDSALYLCASSEGTSYQETQYFGPGTRLLVL.

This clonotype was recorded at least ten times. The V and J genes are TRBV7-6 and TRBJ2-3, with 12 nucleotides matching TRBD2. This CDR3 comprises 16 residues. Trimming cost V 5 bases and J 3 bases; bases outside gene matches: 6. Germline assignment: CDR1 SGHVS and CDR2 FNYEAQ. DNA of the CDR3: TGTGCCAGCAGCACGCCCGGACTAGCGGGGACAGATACGCAGTATTTT. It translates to CASSTPGLAGTDTQYF.

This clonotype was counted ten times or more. DNA of the CDR3: TGTGCCAGCAGGGGGGGAGTCTCCTACGAGCAGTACTTC. As protein: CASRGGVSYEQYF. The chain couples TRBV27 to TRBJ2-7, with D perhaps matching TRBD2 (6 bases). The CDR3 contains 13 residues. The V gene's germline CDR1 is MNHEY and CDR2 SMNVEV (reference sequence). V dropped 6 bases and J dropped 0 bases, with 9 bases sitting between them.

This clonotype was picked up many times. The chain's CDR3 is CSARDSYRESYNEQFF. CDR3 bases: TGCAGTGCTAGAGATTCATACCGGGAGTCCTACAATGAGCAGTTCTTC. The V and J genes are TRBV20-1 and TRBJ2-1, with D possibly matching TRBD2 (6 bases). CDR1 and CDR2 from the germline V gene are DFQATT and SNEGSKA (reference sequence). The CDR3 contains 16 residues. Trimming cost V 0 bases and J 1 base, with 13 bases left between them.

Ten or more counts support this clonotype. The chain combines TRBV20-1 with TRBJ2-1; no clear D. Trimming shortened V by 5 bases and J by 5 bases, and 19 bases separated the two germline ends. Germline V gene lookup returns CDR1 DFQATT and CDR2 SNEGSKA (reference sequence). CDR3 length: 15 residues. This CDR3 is CSALSMVALHNEQFF. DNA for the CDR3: TGCAGTGCTCTGTCGATGGTAGCTCTACACAATGAGCAGTTCTTC.

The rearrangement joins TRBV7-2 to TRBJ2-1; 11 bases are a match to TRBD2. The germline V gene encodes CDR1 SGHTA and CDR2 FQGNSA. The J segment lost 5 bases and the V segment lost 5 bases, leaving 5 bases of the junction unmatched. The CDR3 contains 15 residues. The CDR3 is CASSQLAGADNEQFF. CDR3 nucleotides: TGTGCCAGCAGCCAACTAGCGGGGGCGGACAATGAGCAGTTCTTC.

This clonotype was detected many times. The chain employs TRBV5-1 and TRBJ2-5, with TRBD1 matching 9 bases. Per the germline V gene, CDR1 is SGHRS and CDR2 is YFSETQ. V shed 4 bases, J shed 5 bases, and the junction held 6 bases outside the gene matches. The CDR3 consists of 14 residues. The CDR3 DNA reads TGCGCCAGCAGCCCACAGGGGGCTGGGGAGACCCAGTACTTC. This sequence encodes CASSPQGAGETQYF. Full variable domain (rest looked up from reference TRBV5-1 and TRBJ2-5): KAGVTQTPRYLIKTRGQQVTLSCSPISGHRSVSWYQQTPGQGLQFLFEYFSETQRNKGNFPGRFSGRQFSNSRSEMNVSTLELGDSALYLCASSPQGAGETQYFGPGTRLLVL.